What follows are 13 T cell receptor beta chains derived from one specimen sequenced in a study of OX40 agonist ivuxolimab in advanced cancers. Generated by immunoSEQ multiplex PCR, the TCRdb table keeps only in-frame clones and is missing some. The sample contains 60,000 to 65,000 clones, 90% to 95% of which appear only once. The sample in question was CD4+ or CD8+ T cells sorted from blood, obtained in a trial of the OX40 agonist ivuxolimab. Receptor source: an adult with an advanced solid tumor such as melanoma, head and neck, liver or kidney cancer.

CDR3 region: CASRLTGPGSPLHF. Written as DNA, the CDR3 is TGTGCCAGCAGGTTGACAGGCCCAGGGTCACCCCTCCACTTT. V usage is TRBV7-2 and J usage is TRBJ1-6; D perhaps matches TRBD1 (6 bases). Germline CDR1 and CDR2: SGHTA and FQGNSA. The CDR3 totals 14 residues. V lost 6 bases to trimming and J lost 10 bases, with 16 bases between them.

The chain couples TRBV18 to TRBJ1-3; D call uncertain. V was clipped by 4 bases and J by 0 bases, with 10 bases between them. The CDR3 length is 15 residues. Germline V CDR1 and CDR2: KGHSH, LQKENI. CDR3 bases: TGTGCCAGCTCACTAGACCGGACCTCTGGAAACACCATATATTTT. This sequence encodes CASSLDRTSGNTIYF.

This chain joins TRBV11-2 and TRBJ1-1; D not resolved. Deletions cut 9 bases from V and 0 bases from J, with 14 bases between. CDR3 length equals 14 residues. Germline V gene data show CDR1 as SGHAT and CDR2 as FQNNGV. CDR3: CASSKGSLNTEAFF. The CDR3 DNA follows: TGTGCCAGTAGCAAGGGCAGCTTGAACACTGAAGCTTTCTTT.

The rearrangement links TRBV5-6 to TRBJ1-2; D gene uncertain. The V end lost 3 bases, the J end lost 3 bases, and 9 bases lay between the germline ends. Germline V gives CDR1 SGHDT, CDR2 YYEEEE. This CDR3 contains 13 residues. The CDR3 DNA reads TGTGCCAGCAGCTCTGATATAGACTATGGCTACACCTTC. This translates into CASSSDIDYGYTF.

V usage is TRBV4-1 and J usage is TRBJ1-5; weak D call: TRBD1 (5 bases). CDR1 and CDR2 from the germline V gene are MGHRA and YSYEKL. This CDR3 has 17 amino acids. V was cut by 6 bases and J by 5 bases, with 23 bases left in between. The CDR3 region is CASSILPPGRFHQPQHF. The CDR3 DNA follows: TGCGCCAGCAGTATTCTCCCCCCAGGGAGGTTCCATCAGCCCCAGCATTTT.

The CDR3 DNA reads TGCGCCAGCAGCCAAGAAGCCCAGAGGGGAGGTGGCTACACCTTC. This codes for CASSQEAQRGGGYTF. The V gene is TRBV4-1, the J gene TRBJ1-2, with a possible D match to TRBD1 (5 bases). CDR1 and CDR2 (germline): MGHRA, YSYEKL. V was pared by 0 bases and J by 7 bases, with 15 bases between. The length of the CDR3 is 15 residues.

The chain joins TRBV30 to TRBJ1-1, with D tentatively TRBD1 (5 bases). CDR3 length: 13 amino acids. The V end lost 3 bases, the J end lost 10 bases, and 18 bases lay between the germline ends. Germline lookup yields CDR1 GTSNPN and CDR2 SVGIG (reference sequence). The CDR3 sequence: CAWSPQGSVAAFF. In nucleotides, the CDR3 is TGTGCCTGGAGCCCTCAGGGCTCAGTTGCAGCTTTCTTT.

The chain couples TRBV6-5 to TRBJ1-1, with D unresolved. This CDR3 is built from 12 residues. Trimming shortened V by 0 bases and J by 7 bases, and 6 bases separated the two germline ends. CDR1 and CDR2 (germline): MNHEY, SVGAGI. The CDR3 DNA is TGTGCCAGCAGTTACTCGGGCAGTGAAGCTTTCTTT. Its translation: CASSYSGSEAFF.

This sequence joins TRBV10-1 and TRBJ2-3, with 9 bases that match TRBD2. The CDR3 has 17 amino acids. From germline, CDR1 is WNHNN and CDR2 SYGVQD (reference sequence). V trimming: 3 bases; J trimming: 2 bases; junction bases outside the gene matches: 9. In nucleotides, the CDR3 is TGCGCCAGCAGTGACGCTAGCGGGATGCCCCACACAGATACGCAGTATTTT. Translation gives CASSDASGMPHTDTQYF.

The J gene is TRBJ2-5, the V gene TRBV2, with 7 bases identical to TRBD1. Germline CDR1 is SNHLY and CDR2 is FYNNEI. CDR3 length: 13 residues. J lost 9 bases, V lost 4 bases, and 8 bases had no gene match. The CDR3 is CASSATGEGSQYF. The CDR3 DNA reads TGTGCCAGCAGTGCCACAGGGGAAGGGTCCCAGTACTTC.

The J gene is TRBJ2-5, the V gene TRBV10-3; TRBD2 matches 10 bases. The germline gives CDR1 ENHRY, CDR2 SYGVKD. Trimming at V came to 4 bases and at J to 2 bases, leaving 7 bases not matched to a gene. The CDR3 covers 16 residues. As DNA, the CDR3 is TGTGCCATCAGTGTCGGCACTAGCGGGGAACAAGAGACCCAGTACTTC. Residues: CAISVGTSGEQETQYF.

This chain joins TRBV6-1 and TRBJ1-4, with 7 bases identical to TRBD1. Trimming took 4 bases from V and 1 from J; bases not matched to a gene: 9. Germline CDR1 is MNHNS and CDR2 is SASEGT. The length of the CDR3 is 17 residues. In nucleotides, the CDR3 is TGTGCCAGCAGTGTAAACAGGGGACATGGAACTAATGAAAAACTGTTTTTT. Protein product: CASSVNRGHGTNEKLFF.

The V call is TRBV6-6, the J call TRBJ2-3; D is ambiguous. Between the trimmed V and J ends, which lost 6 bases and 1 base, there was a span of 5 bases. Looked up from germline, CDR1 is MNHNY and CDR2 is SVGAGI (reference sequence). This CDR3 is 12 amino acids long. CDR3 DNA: TGTGCCAGCAGGGACGGCACAGATACGCAGTATTTT. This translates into CASRDGTDTQYF.